The present entry profiles one T cell receptor (beta chain) with its context. Here immunoSEQ multiplex PCR was the method, and the copy in TCRdb shows in-frame clones only, minus some. The table records some 450,000 clones, roughly 90% of them present only once. The data were taken from a study of blood T cell repertoires in COVID-19. Across the study: PBMCs, B-cell-depleted T cells, or T cells provided the cDNA or gDNA that made up the material.

Germline CDR1 reads MNHEY; CDR2 reads SVGAGI. Trimming shortened V by 10 bases and J by 9 bases, and 16 bases separated the two germline ends. CDR3 length: 13 amino acids. The chain recombines TRBV6-5 with TRBJ1-6, with D hard to call. The sequenced material came from peripheral blood. The sequence derives from a young man with COVID-19, enrolled during active disease. This CDR3 is CATERARGSPLHF. DNA for the CDR3: TGTGCCACTGAGAGGGCCCGGGGTTCACCCCTCCACTTT.